This is a list of T cell receptor beta chains from one sample in a study of OX40 agonist ivuxolimab in advanced cancers. Measured with immunoSEQ multiplex PCR; TCRdb has only the in-frame clones, and not every one. The data hold tens of thousands of clones, with approximately 95% observed a single time. Sequences were derived from CD4+ or CD8+ T cells sorted from blood, sampled in a trial of the OX40 agonist ivuxolimab. The receptors here all came from an adult with an advanced solid tumor such as melanoma, head and neck, liver or kidney cancer. CDR3s include the opening cysteine and the closing phenylalanine or tryptophan. The D gene is left open where the match is weak. Rows give clone size only sometimes, using once, few, many, or a class for an expanded clone.

J,D,size,V,DNA,CDR3
TRBJ2-1,-,few,TRBV2,TGTGCCAGCAGTGAAGCTTATGAGCAGTTCTTC,CASSEAYEQFF
TRBJ2-1,-,-,TRBV11-3,TGTGCCAGCAGCTTAGTTTGGAGAGGCTCCTACAATGAGCAGTTCTTC,CASSLVWRGSYNEQFF
TRBJ1-1,TRBD1,once,TRBV6-5,TGTGCCAGCAGTCTTTTAGGGGGCTCGAACACTGAAGCTTTCTTT,CASSLLGGSNTEAFF
TRBJ2-1,-,-,TRBV10-1,TGCGCCAGCAGGGTTTTAGCGAGGGAGCAGTTCTTC,CASRVLAREQFF
TRBJ1-2,TRBD1,-,TRBV5-1,TGCGCCAGCAGCTTGTGGGGACAGGGTGTCGATGGCTACACCTTC,CASSLWGQGVDGYTF
TRBJ1-1,-,once,TRBV4-3,TGCGCCAGCAGCCGCCTGGGCAGGGCGAACACTGAAGCTTTCTTT,CASSRLGRANTEAFF
TRBJ2-7,TRBD1,once,TRBV28,TGTGCCAGCAGTTTCCCATCGGGACAGGGCTCCTACGAGCAGTACTTC,CASSFPSGQGSYEQYF
TRBJ2-7,TRBD1,-,TRBV19,TGTGCCAGTAGTGCGGGGACAGGGTACTACGAGCAGTACTTC,CASSAGTGYYEQYF
TRBJ2-7,TRBD2,few,TRBV2,TGTGCCAACGACTATCACGGACACGGGCGGGGGAGCTCCTACGAGCAGTACTTC,CANDYHGHGRGSSYEQYF
TRBJ1-2,-,-,TRBV27,TGTGCCAGCAGTGAGGATCCAAGGGTCTATGGCTACACCTTC,CASSEDPRVYGYTF
TRBJ2-3,TRBD2,-,TRBV27,TGTGCCAGCACACTAGCGGGTAGCACAGATACGCAGTATTTT,CASTLAGSTDTQYF
TRBJ2-7,TRBD1,-,TRBV5-5,TGTGCCAGCAGCTTCCCCCCAGGGGGCGGGTACGAGCAGTACTTC,CASSFPPGGGYEQYF
TRBJ2-3,-,-,TRBV21-1,TGTGCCAGCAGCAAAATCGCTAGCGGGAGTACAGATACGCAGTATTTT,CASSKIASGSTDTQYF
TRBJ2-5,-,once,TRBV9,TGTGCCAGCAGCGTAGGAGAGATAAATGAGGTAGAGACCCAGTACTTC,CASSVGEINEVETQYF
TRBJ2-7,-,-,TRBV9,TGTGCCAGCAGCGTAGCGGCAGGGGCCACCTACGAGCAGTACTTC,CASSVAAGATYEQYF
TRBJ1-2,TRBD1,-,TRBV28,TGTGCCAGCACCGATGGGACAGGGGAGGGAAGGTATGGCTACACCTTC,CASTDGTGEGRYGYTF
TRBJ2-3,-,-,TRBV9,TGTGCCAGCAGCGCCCCCGTTACAGATACGCAGTATTTT,CASSAPVTDTQYF
TRBJ2-1,TRBD1,-,TRBV2,TGTGCCAGCAGTGTCACAGGGGGTCGCCTCCCCAATGAGCAGTTCTTC,CASSVTGGRLPNEQFF
TRBJ1-2,-,-,TRBV28,TGTGCCAGCAGTCCGGCAGTAGTATGGGGCTACACCTTC,CASSPAVVWGYTF
TRBJ2-2,-,-,TRBV6-1,TGTGCCAGCAGTGAAACCCCCTACCCCTTGGTCACCGGGGAGCTGTTTTTT,CASSETPYPLVTGELFF
TRBJ2-1,TRBD2,-,TRBV19,TGTGCCAGTAGTCTAGCGGGAGGGACCTACAATGAGCAGTTCTTC,CASSLAGGTYNEQFF
TRBJ1-2,-,-,TRBV28,TGTGCCAGCAGTTTAAGGAAGGCGGGTGGCTACACCTTC,CASSLRKAGGYTF
TRBJ2-1,TRBD2,once,TRBV5-6,TGTGCCAGCAGCATGGGACTAGCGGGAGAGCCGTTCTTC,CASSMGLAGEPFF
TRBJ2-3,-,-,TRBV28,TGTGCCAGCAGCTATCAGGGGAGCACAGATACGCAGTATTTT,CASSYQGSTDTQYF
TRBJ1-2,-,-,TRBV7-9,TGTGCCAGCAGCTTAGCGACAGGCTCCTATGGCTACACCTTC,CASSLATGSYGYTF
TRBJ2-2,TRBD2,-,TRBV27,TGTGCCAGCAGGGGGAGGGAGGTTGGGGGGGAGCTGTTTTTT,CASRGREVGGELFF
TRBJ2-3,-,-,TRBV7-3,TGTGCCAGCAGCTTTCAGAGAGAGCGGCCATTGGTAAGGTATACGCAGTATTTT,CASSFQRERPLVRYTQYF
TRBJ1-4,TRBD1,-,TRBV5-6,TGTGCCAGCAGCACGGACAGGGGTTTCTTTGAAAAACTGTTTTTT,CASSTDRGFFEKLFF
TRBJ2-5,TRBD2,-,TRBV4-3,TGCGCCAGCAGCCGTCGACTAGCGGGAAACCTCTACCAAGAGACCCAGTACTTC,CASSRRLAGNLYQETQYF
TRBJ2-3,TRBD2,-,TRBV9,TGTGCCAGCAGAACCGGGACTAGCGGGAGGAAGGATACGCAGTATTTT,CASRTGTSGRKDTQYF
TRBJ2-4,-,-,TRBV5-1,TGCGCCAGCAGCTTAGGACGGGAAAACATTCAGTACTTC,CASSLGRENIQYF
TRBJ2-1,-,-,TRBV9,TGTGCCAGCAAAGAGATTACCTACAATGAGCAGTTCTTC,CASKEITYNEQFF
TRBJ2-2,TRBD2,-,TRBV7-9,TGTGCCAGCAGCTTACGGGGGGTCGAGGAGCTGTTTTTT,CASSLRGVEELFF
TRBJ1-1,-,-,TRBV7-9,TGTGCCAGCAGCCCCGTGCGTGATGAAGCTTTCTTT,CASSPVRDEAFF
TRBJ2-1,-,-,TRBV11-3,TGTGCCAGCAGCTTTAGCGGTCATGAGCAGTTCTTC,CASSFSGHEQFF
TRBJ2-3,TRBD2,-,TRBV28,TGTGCCAGCAGTTTAGCCCAGGCGGGAGCGGGGGATACGCAGTATTTT,CASSLAQAGAGDTQYF
TRBJ2-1,TRBD1,-,TRBV11-2,TGTGCCAGCACCTGGACAGGGGGCACAAACTACAATGAGCAGTTCTTC,CASTWTGGTNYNEQFF
TRBJ2-1,-,-,TRBV9,TGTGCCAGCAGCCCACAGGGCTCGAGCTCCTACAATGAGCAGTTCTTC,CASSPQGSSSYNEQFF
TRBJ1-4,-,once,TRBV7-9,TGTGCCAGCAGCTTAGGAGGGTCTAATGAAAAACTGTTTTTT,CASSLGGSNEKLFF
TRBJ1-2,TRBD1,-,TRBV11-3,TGTGCCAGCAGCTTTCCCGGGACAGGGGGCCCCAACTATGGCTACACCTTC,CASSFPGTGGPNYGYTF
TRBJ1-1,-,-,TRBV5-8,TGTGCCAGCAGCTTCGGCGTTCGGCGATCTTTCTTT,CASSFGVRRSFF
TRBJ2-7,TRBD1,-,TRBV29-1,TGCAGCGTCGCCGGGACAGGCGTCTCCTACGAGCAGTACTTC,CSVAGTGVSYEQYF
TRBJ1-1,-,-,TRBV9,TGTGCCAGCAGCGTAGAAGATGGAATCATTGGTACTGAAGCTTTCTTT,CASSVEDGIIGTEAFF
TRBJ2-1,TRBD2,-,TRBV5-6,TGTGCCAGCAGCTTGGGGACTAGCGGGAGGTCAGGATACAATGAGCAGTTCTTC,CASSLGTSGRSGYNEQFF
TRBJ2-7,-,-,TRBV14,TGTGCCAGCAGCCAAGAAAGAAACGAGCAGTACTTC,CASSQERNEQYF
TRBJ2-7,TRBD1,once,TRBV13,TGTGCCAGCAGCCCAGGGGGTACCGGCGAGCAGTACTTC,CASSPGGTGEQYF
TRBJ2-1,-,-,TRBV11-2,TGTGCCAGCAGCTTAGAGGGGTGGGATGAGCAGTTCTTC,CASSLEGWDEQFF
TRBJ2-3,TRBD2,-,TRBV6-1,TGTGCCAGCAGTGAAGAGGATACTCGTCTAGCGGGAGGTGATCCTAGCACAGATACGCAGTATTTT,CASSEEDTRLAGGDPSTDTQYF
TRBJ1-2,-,-,TRBV30,TGTGCCTGGAGTTCAGTGGGAGCCGTATATGGCTACACCTTC,CAWSSVGAVYGYTF
TRBJ1-4,-,-,TRBV9,TGTGCCAGCAGCGTAGCGGGAGTGGCTAATGAAAAACTGTTTTTT,CASSVAGVANEKLFF
TRBJ2-1,-,-,TRBV30,TGTGCCTGGACGGGCGATGAGCAGTTCTTC,CAWTGDEQFF
TRBJ1-2,-,-,TRBV7-8,TGTGCCAGCAGCACTACAGGAAACTATGGCTACACCTTC,CASSTTGNYGYTF
TRBJ2-7,TRBD1,-,TRBV2,TGTGCCAGCAGTGAAGCGCGTGGACAGGCCTACGAGCAGTACTTC,CASSEARGQAYEQYF